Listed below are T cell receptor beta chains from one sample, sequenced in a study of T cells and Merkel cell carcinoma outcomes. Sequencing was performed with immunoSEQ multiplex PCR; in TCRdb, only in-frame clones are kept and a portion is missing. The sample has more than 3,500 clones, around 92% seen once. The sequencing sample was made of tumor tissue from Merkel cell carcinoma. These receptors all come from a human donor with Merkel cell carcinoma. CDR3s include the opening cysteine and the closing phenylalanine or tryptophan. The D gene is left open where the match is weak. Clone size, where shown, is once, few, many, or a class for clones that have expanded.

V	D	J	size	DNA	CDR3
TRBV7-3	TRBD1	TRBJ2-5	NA	TGTGCCAGCAGCTCCGGGACAGGGGAATCGGAGACCCAGTACTTC	CASSSGTGESETQYF
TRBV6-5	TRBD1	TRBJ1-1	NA	TGTGCCAGCAGTTCATGGACAGGCACTGAAGCTTTCTTT	CASSSWTGTEAFF
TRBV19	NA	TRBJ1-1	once	TGTGCCAGTAGTGAGCGCAGACACAAAGCTTTCTTT	CASSERRHKAFF
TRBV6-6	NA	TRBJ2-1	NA	TGTGCCAGCATATCTAGGGATTACAATGAGCAGTTCTTC	CASISRDYNEQFF
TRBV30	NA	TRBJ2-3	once	TGTGCCTGGGGGGGCTTCAGCACAGATACGCAGTATTTT	CAWGGFSTDTQYF
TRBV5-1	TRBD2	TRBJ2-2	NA	TGCGCCAGCAGCTCAACTAGCGGGGGGACGTACACCGGGGAGCTGTTTTTT	CASSSTSGGTYTGELFF
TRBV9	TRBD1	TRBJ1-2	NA	TGTGCCAGCAGCTGGGGACAGGGGCGGAATGGCTACACCTTC	CASSWGQGRNGYTF
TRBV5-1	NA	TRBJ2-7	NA	TGCGCCAGCAGCTTGGACGGGAGACTCTACGAGCAGTACTTC	CASSLDGRLYEQYF
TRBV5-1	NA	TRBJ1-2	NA	TGCGCCAGCAGCTATCAGGGAGGAAGGGATGGCTACACCTTC	CASSYQGGRDGYTF
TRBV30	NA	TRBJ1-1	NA	TGTGCCTGGAGTCGACAGAGAAACACTGAAGCTTTCTTT	CAWSRQRNTEAFF
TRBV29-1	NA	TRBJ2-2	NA	TGCAGCGTTGAAGATCCCGACAGGGGAGGGGTCCCCGGGGAGCTGTTTTTT	CSVEDPDRGGVPGELFF
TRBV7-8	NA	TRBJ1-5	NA	TGTGCCAGCAGCTTAAAATGGTTGAGCAATCAGCCCCAGCATTTT	CASSLKWLSNQPQHF
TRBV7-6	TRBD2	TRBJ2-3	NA	TGTGCCAGCAGCCCCCCGCCTAGCGGCCGCACAGATACGCAGTATTTT	CASSPPPSGRTDTQYF
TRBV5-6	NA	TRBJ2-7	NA	TGTGCCAGCAGCTTGGTTGGGAGCTACGAGCAGTACTTC	CASSLVGSYEQYF
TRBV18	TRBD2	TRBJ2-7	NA	TGTGCCAGCTCATCTCTGGGGACTACCTACGAGCAGTACTTC	CASSSLGTTYEQYF
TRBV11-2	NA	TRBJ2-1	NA	TGTGCCAGCAGCTTAAACGGCGACAATGAGCAGTTCTTC	CASSLNGDNEQFF
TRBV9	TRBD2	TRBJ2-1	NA	TGTGCCAGCAGCGTAGGATCGAGCGGGACGCTTGAACAGTTCTTC	CASSVGSSGTLEQFF
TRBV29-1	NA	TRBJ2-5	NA	TGCAGCGTCTCTGGAGGGATACAGGGCGACCAAGAGACCCAGTACTTC	CSVSGGIQGDQETQYF
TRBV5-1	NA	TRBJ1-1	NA	TGCGCCAGCAGCCCCCAGGGGAGGACTGAAGCTTTCTTT	CASSPQGRTEAFF
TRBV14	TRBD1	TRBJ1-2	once	TGTGCCAGCAGCCAAGGACCGAGACAGGGGGCCTTAGCTAACTATGGCTACACCTTC	CASSQGPRQGALANYGYTF
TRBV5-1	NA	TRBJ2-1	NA	TGCGCCAGCAGCTTCACAGGGTACAATGAGCAGTTCTTC	CASSFTGYNEQFF
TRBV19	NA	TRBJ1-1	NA	TGTGCCAGTAGTACCTTGGACAGAACCACTGAAGCTTTCTTT	CASSTLDRTTEAFF